What follows describes a single T cell receptor (beta chain). These data originate in a study of blood T cells in healthy people across ages. A J-beta primer mix and a sample-barcoded 5' primer were used in a second PCR of roughly 7 to 12 cycles. TCRdb used MiXCR to reprocess the 5' RACE reads, holding one entry per CDR3 protein. The sample yields about a million distinct CDR3 sequences, around two fifths seen once. V was cut by 2 bases and J by 0 bases, with 8 bases left in between. CDR1 and CDR2 from the germline V gene are MGHRA and YSYEKL. The CDR3 runs to 16 residues. Specimen: blood. V gene TRBV4-1 combines with J gene TRBJ1-6; D is possibly TRBD1 (6 bases). The TCR sequence derives from a man younger than 35 in good health. The CDR3 is CASSQTRGSYNSPLHF. In DNA form, the CDR3 reads TGCGCCAGCAGCCAAACCAGGGGCTCCTATAATTCACCCCTCCACTTT.